The text below deals with one TCR beta chain. Germline assignment: CDR1 MNHEY and CDR2 SVGAGI. CDR3 length: 14 residues. The V gene end was trimmed by 4 bases and the J gene end by 4 bases; junction bases not matched to a gene: 4. These data belong to a study of T cell clones after liver transplantation. Study in general: Subjects received no induction therapy and standard immunosuppression until randomization at 12-24 months post-transplant. Tolerance: complete withdrawal held at least one year, liver enzymes staying within twice normal. Samples came pre-transplant, pre-randomization before withdrawal, and post-randomization after withdrawal ended.

Sequencing was performed with immunoSEQ multiplex PCR; in TCRdb, only in-frame clones are kept and a portion is missing. The sample contains about 68,000 clones, nearly 95% of which appear only once. This TCR came from a human patient who received a liver transplant. Some T cells may trace back to the graft donor. The rearrangement links TRBV6-5 to TRBJ1-2; 9 bases line up with TRBD1. Specimen: CD4+ T cells from blood, collected around 27 months after liver transplant. CDR3 sequence (DNA): TGTGCCAGCAGTTCTAACAGGGGGCTCTATGGCTACACCTTC. This sequence encodes CASSSNRGLYGYTF.